The entry below describes one T cell receptor beta chain. Antigen: not known. Sample time point: recipient sample about 28 days before transplant, after cytoreduction. Blood collection times were about day -28 and days 30, 100, 180 posttransplant. This sample is drawn from a study of T cell clonotyping in hematopoietic cell transplantation. The overall study: Cytoreduction preceded collection of pretransplant recipient samples. Study conclusions and caveats: Few recipient clonotypes overlapped donors; over 97% were de novo at given depth.

The CDR3 is 18 residues long. With 4 bases clipped from V and 2 bases from J, the junction kept 9 bases outside the gene matches. CDR1 is LGHNA and CDR2 is YNFKEQ in the germline V gene. Assay: immunoSEQ multiplex PCR; the TCRdb copy retains only in-frame clones and omits some. The top ten clones hold 15% to 20% of a sample with over 10,000 clones, over 70% of them seen once. The source material was peripheral blood mononuclear cells, sampled before stem cell transplant. The receptor's source is a man aged 60 to 69 with acute myeloid leukemia. Some clones in this sample may be carry-over from other donors' samples. This chain uses TRBV4-2 with TRBJ2-2; 11 bases are shared with TRBD2. CDR3 sequence (DNA): TGTGCCAGCAGCCCATACACTAGCGGGGGATTAAACACCGGGGAGCTGTTTTTT. It codes for CASSPYTSGGLNTGELFF.